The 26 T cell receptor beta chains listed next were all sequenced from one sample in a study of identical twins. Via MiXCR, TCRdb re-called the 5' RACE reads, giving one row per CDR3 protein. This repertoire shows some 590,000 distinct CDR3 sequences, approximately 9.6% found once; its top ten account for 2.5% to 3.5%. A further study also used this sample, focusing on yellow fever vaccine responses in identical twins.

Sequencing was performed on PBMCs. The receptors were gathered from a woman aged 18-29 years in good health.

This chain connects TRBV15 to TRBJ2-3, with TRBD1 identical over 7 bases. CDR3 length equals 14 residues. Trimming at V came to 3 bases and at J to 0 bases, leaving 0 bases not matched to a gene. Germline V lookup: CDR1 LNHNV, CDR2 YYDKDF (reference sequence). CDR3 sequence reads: CATSRTGSTDTQYF. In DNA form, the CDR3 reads TGTGCCACCAGCAGGACAGGGAGCACAGATACGCAGTATTTT.

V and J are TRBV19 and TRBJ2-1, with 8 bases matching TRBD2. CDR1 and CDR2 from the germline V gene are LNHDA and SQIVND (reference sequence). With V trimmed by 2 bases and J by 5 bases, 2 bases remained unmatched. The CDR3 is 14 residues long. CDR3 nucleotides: TGTGCCAGTAGTATAACTAGCGGAGACAATGAGCAGTTCTTC. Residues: CASSITSGDNEQFF.

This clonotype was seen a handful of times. The CDR3 bases are TGTGCTAGTGGTTTGGATTTGGGGGTCACAGATACGCAGTATTTT. This sequence encodes CASGLDLGVTDTQYF. The chain links TRBV12-5 to TRBJ2-3, with D perhaps TRBD1 or TRBD2 (5 bases each). Trimming stripped 1 base from V and 2 bases from J, with 10 bases between. Germline values: CDR1 LGHNT, CDR2 FRNRAP. CDR3 length: 15 amino acids.

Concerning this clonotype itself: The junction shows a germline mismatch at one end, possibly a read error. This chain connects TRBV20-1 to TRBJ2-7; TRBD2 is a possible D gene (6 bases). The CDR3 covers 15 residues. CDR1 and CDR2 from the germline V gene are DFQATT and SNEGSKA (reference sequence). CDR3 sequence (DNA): TGCAGTGCTAGAGATCTTAGCGGTAACTCCTACCAGCAGTACTTC. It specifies CSARDLSGNSYQQYF.

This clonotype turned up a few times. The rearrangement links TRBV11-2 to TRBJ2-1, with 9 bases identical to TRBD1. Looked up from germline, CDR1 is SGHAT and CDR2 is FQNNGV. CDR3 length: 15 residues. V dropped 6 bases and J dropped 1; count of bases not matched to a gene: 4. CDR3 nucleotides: TGTGCCAGCAGGGGACAGGGTACGTCCTACAATGAGCAGTTCTTC. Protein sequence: CASRGQGTSYNEQFF.

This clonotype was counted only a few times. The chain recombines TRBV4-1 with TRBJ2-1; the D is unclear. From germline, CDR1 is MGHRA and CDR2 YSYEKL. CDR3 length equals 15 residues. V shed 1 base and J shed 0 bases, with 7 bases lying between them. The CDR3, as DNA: TGCGCCAGCAGCCAAGCGGTGAGCTCCTACAATGAGCAGTTCTTC. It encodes CASSQAVSSYNEQFF.

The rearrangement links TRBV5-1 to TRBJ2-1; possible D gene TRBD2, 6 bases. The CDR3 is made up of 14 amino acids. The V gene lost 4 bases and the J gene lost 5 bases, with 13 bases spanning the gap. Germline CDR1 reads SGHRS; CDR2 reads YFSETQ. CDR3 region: CASSPLVADNEQFF. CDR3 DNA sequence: TGCGCCAGCAGCCCCTTAGTAGCGGACAATGAGCAGTTCTTC.

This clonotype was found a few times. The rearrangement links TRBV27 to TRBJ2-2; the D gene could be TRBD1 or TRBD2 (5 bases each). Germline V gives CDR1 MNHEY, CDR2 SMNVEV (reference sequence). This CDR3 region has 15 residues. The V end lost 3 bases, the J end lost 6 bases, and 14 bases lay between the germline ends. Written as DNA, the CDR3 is TGTGCCAGCAGTTTTCTGGGGGTTTTGGCCGGGGAGCTGTTTTTT. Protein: CASSFLGVLAGELFF.

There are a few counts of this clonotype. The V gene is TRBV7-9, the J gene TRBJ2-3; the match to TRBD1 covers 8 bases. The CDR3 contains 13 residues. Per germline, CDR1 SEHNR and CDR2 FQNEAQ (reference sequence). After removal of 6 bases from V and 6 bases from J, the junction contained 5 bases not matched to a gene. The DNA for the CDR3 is TGTGCCAGCAGGAAGGACAGGGCTGATACGCAGTATTTT. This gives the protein CASRKDRADTQYF.

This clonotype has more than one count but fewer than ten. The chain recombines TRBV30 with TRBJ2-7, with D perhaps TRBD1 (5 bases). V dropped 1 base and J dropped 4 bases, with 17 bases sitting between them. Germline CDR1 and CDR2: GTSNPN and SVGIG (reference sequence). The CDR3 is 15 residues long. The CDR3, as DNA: TGTGCCTGGAGTGACCTCGACAGCTCAAGTTACGAGCAGTACTTC. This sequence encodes CAWSDLDSSSYEQYF.

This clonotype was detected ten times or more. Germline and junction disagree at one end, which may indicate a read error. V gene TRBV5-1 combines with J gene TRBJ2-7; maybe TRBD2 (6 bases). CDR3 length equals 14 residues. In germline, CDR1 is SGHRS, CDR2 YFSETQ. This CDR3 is CASSLGGLSYEQYF. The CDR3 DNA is TGTGCCAGCAGCTTAGGAGGGCTCTCCTACGAGCAGTACTTC.

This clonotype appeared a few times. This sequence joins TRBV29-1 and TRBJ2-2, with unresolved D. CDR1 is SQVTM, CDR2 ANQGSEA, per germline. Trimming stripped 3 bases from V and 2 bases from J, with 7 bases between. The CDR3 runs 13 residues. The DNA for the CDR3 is TGCAGCGTTGACGGTCTTAACACCGGGGAGCTGTTTTTT. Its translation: CSVDGLNTGELFF.

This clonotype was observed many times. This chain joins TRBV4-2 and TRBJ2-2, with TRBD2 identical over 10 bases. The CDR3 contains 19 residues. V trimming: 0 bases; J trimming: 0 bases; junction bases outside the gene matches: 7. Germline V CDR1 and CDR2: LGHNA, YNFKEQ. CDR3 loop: CASSQDKAGGIANTGELFF. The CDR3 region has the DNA TGTGCCAGCAGCCAAGATAAAGCGGGGGGGATTGCGAACACCGGGGAGCTGTTTTTT.

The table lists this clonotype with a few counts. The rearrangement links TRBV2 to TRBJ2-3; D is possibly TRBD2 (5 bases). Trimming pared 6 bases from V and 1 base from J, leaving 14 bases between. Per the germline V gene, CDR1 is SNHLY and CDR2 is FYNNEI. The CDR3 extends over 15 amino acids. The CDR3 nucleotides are TGTGCCAGCAGATCAAATAGCGTGGGCACAGATACGCAGTATTTT. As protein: CASRSNSVGTDTQYF.

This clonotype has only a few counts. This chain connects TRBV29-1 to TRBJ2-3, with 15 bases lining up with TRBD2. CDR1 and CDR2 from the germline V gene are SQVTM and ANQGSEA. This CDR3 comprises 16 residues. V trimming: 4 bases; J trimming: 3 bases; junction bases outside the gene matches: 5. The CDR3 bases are TGCAGCGTTGTGGGACTAGCGGGAGGAGGAACAGATACGCAGTATTTT. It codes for CSVVGLAGGGTDTQYF.

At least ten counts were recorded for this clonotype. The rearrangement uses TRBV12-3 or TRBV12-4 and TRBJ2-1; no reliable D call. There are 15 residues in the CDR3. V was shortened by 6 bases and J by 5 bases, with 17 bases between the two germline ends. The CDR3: CASSFTGMGDNEQFF. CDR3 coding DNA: TGTGCCAGCAGCTTTACCGGAATGGGTGACAATGAGCAGTTCTTC.

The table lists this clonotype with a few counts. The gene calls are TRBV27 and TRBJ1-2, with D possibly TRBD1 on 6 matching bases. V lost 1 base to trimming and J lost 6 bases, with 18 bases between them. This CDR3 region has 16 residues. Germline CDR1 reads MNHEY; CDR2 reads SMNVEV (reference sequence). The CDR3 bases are TGTGCCAGCAGTTTATTTGGACCCGGGACACCGGATGGCTACACCTTC. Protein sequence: CASSLFGPGTPDGYTF.

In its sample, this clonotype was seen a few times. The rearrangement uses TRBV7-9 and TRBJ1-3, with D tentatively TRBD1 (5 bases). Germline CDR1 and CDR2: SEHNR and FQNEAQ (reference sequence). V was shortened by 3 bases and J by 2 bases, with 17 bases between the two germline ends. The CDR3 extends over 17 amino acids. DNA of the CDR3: TGTGCCAGCAGCTTCTCCTCCGGGGCGATGGCTGGAAACACCATATATTTT. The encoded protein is CASSFSSGAMAGNTIYF.

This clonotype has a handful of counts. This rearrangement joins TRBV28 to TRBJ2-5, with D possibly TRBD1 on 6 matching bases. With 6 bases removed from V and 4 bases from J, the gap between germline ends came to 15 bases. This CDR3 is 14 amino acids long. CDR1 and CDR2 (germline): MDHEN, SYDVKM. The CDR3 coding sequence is TGTGCCAGCAGCTTTACAGGGTCGGGAGAGACCCAGTACTTC. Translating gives CASSFTGSGETQYF. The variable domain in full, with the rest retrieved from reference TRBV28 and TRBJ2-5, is DVKVTQSSRYLVKRTGEKVFLECVQDMDHENMFWYRQDPGLGLRLIYFSYDVKMKEKGDIPEGYSVSREKKERFSLILESASTNQTSMYLCASSFTGSGETQYFGPGTRLLVL.

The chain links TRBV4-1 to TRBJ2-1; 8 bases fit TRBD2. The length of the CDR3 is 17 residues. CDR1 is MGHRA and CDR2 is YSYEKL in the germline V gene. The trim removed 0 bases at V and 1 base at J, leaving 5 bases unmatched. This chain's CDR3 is CASSQEGTRVSYNEQFF. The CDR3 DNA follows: TGCGCCAGCAGCCAAGAAGGGACTAGGGTTTCCTACAATGAGCAGTTCTTC.

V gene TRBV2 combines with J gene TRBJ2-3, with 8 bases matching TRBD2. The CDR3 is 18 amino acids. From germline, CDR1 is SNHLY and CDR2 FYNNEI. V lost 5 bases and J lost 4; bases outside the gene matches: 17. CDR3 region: CASSFSSHSGGAPDTQYF. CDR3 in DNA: TGTGCCAGCAGTTTTTCCTCTCACAGCGGGGGCGCCCCAGATACGCAGTATTTT.

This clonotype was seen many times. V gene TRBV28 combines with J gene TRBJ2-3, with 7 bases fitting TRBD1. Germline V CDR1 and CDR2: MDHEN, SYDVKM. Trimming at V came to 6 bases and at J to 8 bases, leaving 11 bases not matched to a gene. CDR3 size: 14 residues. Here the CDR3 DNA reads TGTGCCAGCAGCCCCCCAACGACAGGGACTACGCAGTATTTT. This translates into CASSPPTTGTTQYF.

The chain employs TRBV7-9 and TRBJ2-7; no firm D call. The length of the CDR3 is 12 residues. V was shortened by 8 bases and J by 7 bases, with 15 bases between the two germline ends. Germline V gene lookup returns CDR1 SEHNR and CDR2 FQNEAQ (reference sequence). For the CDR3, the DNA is TGTGCCAGCGCTTTCGGTATGGGGGAGCAGTACTTC. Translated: CASAFGMGEQYF.

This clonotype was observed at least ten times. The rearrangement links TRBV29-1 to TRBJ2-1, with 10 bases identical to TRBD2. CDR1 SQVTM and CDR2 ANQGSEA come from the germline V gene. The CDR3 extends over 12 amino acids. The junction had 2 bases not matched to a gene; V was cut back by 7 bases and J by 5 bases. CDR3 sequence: CSGTSGDNEQFF. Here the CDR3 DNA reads TGCAGCGGGACTAGCGGTGACAATGAGCAGTTCTTC.

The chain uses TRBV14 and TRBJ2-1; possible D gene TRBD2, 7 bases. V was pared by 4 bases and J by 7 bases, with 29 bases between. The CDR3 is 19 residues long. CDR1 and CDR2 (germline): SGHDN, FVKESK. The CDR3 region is CASSRLPGGRERGWNEQFF. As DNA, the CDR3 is TGTGCCAGCAGCCGACTTCCAGGCGGGAGAGAAAGGGGGTGGAATGAGCAGTTCTTC.

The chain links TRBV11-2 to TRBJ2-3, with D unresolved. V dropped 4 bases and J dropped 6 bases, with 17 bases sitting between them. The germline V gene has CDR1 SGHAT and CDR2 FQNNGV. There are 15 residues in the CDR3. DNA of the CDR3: TGTGCCAGCAGCTCCCCCAAGTGGGTAGGGGATACGCAGTATTTT. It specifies CASSSPKWVGDTQYF.